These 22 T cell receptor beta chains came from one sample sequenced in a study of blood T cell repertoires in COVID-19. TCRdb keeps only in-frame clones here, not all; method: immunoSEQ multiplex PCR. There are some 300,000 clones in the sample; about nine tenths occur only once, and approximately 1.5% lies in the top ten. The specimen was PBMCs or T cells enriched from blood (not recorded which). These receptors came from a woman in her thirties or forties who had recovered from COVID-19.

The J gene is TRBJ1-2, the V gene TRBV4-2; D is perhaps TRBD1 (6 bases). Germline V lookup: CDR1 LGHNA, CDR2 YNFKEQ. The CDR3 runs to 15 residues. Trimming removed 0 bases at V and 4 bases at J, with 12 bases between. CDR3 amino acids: CASSQETPRGYGYTF. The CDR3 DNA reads TGTGCCAGCAGCCAAGAGACACCCAGGGGCTATGGCTACACCTTC.

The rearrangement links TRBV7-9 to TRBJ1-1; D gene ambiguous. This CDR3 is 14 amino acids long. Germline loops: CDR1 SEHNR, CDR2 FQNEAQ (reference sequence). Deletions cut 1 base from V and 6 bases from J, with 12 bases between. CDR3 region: CASSLETQIPEAFF. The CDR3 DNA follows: TGTGCCAGCAGCTTAGAAACCCAGATCCCTGAAGCTTTCTTT.

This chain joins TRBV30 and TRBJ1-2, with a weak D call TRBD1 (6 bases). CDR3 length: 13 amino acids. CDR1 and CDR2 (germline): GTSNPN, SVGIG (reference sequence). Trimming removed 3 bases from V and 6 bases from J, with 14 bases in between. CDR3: CAWRSQGFDGYTF. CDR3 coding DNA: TGTGCCTGGAGGTCACAGGGTTTCGATGGCTACACCTTC.

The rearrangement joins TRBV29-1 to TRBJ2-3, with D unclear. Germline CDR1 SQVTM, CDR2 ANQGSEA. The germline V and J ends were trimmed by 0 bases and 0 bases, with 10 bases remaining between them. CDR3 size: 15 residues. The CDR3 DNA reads TGCAGCGTTGAAGAGCTTACAGATAGCACAGATACGCAGTATTTT. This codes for CSVEELTDSTDTQYF.

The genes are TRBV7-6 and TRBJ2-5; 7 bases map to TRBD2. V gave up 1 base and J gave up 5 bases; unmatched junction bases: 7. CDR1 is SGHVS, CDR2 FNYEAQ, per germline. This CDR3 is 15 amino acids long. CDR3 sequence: CASSLGTSTSETQYF. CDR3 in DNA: TGTGCCAGCAGCTTAGGGACTAGTACTTCCGAGACCCAGTACTTC.

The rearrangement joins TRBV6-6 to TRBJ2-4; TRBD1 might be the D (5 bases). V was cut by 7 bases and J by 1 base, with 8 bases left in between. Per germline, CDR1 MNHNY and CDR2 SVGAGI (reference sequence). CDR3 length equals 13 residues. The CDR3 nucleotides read TGTGCCAGCACCGCAGGGGCCAAAAACATTCAGTACTTC. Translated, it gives CASTAGAKNIQYF.

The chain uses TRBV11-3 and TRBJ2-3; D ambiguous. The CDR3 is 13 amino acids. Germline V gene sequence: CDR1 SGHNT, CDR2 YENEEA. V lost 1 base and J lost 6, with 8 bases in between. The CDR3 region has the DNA TGTGCCAGCAGCTTAGGCGTTCTGGATACGCAGTATTTT. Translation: CASSLGVLDTQYF. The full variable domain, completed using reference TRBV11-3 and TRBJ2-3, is EAGVVQSPRYKIIEKKQPVAFWCNPISGHNTLYWYLQNLGQGPELLIRYENEEAVDDSQLPKDRFSAERLKGVDSTLKIQPAELGDSAVYLCASSLGVLDTQYFGPGTRLTVL.

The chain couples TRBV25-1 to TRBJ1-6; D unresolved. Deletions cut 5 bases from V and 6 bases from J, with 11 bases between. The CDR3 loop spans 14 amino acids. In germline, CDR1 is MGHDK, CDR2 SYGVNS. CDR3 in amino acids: CASSLGVSNSPLHF. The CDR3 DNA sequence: TGTGCCAGCAGTCTCGGAGTGAGTAATTCACCCCTCCACTTT. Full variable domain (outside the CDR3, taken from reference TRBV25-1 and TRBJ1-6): EADIYQTPRYLVIGTGKKITLECSQTMGHDKMYWYQQDPGMELHLIHYSYGVNSTEKGDLSSESTVSRIRTEHFPLTLESARPSHTSQYLCASSLGVSNSPLHFGNGTRLTVT.

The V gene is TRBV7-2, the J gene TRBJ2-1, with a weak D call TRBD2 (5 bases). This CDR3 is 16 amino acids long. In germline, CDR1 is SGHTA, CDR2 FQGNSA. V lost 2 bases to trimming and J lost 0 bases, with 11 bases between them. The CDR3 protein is CASSLLPAGSYNEQFF. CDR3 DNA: TGTGCCAGCAGCTTACTGCCGGCGGGCTCCTACAATGAGCAGTTCTTC.

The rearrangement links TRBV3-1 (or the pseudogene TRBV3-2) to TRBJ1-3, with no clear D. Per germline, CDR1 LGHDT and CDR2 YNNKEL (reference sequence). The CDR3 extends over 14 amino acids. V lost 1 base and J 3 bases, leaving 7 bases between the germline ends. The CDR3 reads CASSQGGVGNTIYF. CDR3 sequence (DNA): TGTGCCAGCAGCCAAGGCGGAGTTGGAAACACCATATATTTT.

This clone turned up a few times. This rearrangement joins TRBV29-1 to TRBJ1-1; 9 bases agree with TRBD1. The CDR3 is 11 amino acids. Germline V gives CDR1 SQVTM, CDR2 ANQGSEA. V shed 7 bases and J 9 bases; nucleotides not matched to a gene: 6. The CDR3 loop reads CSDRGQEKAFF. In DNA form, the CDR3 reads TGCAGCGACAGGGGGCAGGAGAAAGCTTTCTTT.

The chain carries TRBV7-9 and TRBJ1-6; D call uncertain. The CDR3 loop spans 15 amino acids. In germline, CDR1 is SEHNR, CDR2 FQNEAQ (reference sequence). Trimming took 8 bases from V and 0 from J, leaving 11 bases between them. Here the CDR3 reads CASGRGSSYNSPLHF. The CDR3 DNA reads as TGTGCCAGCGGCAGAGGGAGCTCCTATAATTCACCCCTCCACTTT.

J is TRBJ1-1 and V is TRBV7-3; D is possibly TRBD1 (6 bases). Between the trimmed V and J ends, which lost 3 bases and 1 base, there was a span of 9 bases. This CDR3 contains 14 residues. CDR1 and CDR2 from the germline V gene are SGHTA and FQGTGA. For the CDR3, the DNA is TGTGCCAGCAGCTTGGCAGGGGCGAACACTGAAGCTTTCTTT. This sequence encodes CASSLAGANTEAFF.

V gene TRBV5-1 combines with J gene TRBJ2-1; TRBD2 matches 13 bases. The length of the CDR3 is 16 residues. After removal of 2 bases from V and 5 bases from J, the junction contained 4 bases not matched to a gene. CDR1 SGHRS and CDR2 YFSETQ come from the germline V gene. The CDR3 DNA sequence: TGCGCCAGCAGCTTACCGGGACTAGCGGGACACAATGAGCAGTTCTTC. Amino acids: CASSLPGLAGHNEQFF. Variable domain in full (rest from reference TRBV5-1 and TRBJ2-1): KAGVTQTPRYLIKTRGQQVTLSCSPISGHRSVSWYQQTPGQGLQFLFEYFSETQRNKGNFPGRFSGRQFSNSRSEMNVSTLELGDSALYLCASSLPGLAGHNEQFFGPGTRLTVL.

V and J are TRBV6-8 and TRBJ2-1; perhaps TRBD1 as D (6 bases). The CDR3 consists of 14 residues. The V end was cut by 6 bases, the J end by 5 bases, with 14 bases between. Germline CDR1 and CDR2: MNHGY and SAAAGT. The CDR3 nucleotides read TGTGCCAGCAGAAGGGACATACGGAACAATGAGCAGTTCTTC. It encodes CASRRDIRNNEQFF.

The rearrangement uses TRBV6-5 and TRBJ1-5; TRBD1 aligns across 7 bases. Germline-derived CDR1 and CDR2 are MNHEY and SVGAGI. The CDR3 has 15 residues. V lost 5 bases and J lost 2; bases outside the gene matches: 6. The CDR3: CASSRQGLGNQPQHF. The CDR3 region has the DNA TGTGCCAGCAGTCGACAGGGATTGGGCAATCAGCCCCAGCATTTT.

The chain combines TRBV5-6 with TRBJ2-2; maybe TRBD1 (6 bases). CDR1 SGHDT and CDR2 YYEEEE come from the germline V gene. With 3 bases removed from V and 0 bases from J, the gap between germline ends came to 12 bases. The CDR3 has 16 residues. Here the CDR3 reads CASSSLGGANTGELFF. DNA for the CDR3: TGTGCCAGCAGCTCCCTTGGGGGCGCGAACACCGGGGAGCTGTTTTTT.

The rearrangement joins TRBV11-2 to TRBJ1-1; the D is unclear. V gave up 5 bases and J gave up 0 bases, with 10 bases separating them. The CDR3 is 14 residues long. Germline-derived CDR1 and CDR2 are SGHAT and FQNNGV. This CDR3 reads CASSPIAVNTEAFF. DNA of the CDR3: TGTGCCAGCAGCCCGATCGCGGTGAACACTGAAGCTTTCTTT.

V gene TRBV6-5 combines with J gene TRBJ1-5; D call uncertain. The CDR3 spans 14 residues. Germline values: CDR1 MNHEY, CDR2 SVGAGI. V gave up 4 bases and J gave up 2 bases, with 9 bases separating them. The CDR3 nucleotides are TGTGCCAGCAGTTCTTGGCAGGGCAATCAGCCCCAGCATTTT. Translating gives CASSSWQGNQPQHF.

The CDR3 coding sequence is TGTGCCTGGAGTGGGGCCGACCAAGAGACCCAGTACTTC. Translating it yields CAWSGADQETQYF. This sequence joins TRBV30 and TRBJ2-5; no reliable D call. Trimming removed 1 base at V and 0 bases at J, with 6 bases between. The germline CDR1 and CDR2 sequences are GTSNPN and SVGIG (reference sequence). The CDR3 has 13 amino acids. The full variable domain, in which reference TRBV30 and TRBJ2-5 provide the parts outside the CDR3, is SQTIHQWPATLVQPVGSPLSLECTVEGTSNPNLYWYRQAAGRGLQLLFYSVGIGQISSEVPQNLSASRPQDRQFILSSKKLLLSDSGFYLCAWSGADQETQYFGPGTRLLVL.

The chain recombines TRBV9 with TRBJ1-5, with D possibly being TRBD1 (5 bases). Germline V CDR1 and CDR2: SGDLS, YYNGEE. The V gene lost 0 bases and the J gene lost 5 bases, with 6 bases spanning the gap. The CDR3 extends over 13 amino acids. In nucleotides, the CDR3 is TGTGCCAGCAGCGTAGCAGGGTATCAGCCCCAGCATTTT. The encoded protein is CASSVAGYQPQHF.

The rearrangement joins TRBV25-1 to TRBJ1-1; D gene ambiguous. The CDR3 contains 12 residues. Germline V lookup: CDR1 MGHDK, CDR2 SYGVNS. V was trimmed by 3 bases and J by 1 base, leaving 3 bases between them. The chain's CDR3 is CASSDRNTEAFF. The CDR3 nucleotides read TGTGCCAGCAGTGACAGGAACACTGAAGCTTTCTTT.